The 6 T cell receptor beta chains in this list originate from one sample, sequenced in a study of cytomegalovirus exposure and HLA in healthy donors. The PCR had 60 Vbeta and 13 Jbeta primers. Repertoires were generated with immunoSEQ multiplex PCR, while TCRdb's copy carries only in-frame clones and drops some. The sample lists some 190,000 clones; roughly 80% were seen once. Sample: PBMCs. These receptors all come from a male donor in good health and CMV-seronegative.

The chain recombines TRBV7-3 with TRBJ1-2; D gene uncertain. The CDR3 contains 13 residues. Germline loops: CDR1 SGHTA, CDR2 FQGTGA. V was shortened by 11 bases and J by 7 bases, with 20 bases between the two germline ends. The CDR3 reads CAPGLGRILGYTF. The CDR3 coding sequence is TGTGCCCCCGGCTTAGGGAGGATACTTGGCTACACCTTC.

J is TRBJ2-1 and V is TRBV7-9, with D hard to call. The CDR3 has 12 amino acids. V dropped 6 bases and J dropped 8 bases, with 11 bases sitting between them. The germline V gene has CDR1 SEHNR and CDR2 FQNEAQ (reference sequence). CDR3 sequence reads: CASRFNMDEQFF. The CDR3 bases are TGTGCCAGCAGGTTTAACATGGATGAGCAGTTCTTC.

The J gene is TRBJ1-4, the V gene TRBV30, with unresolved D. In germline, CDR1 is GTSNPN, CDR2 SVGIG (reference sequence). The V end was cut by 0 bases, the J end by 3 bases, with 8 bases between. The CDR3 is 14 amino acids. CDR3 coding DNA: TGTGCCTGGAGTGTCGACAAGTCTAATGAAAAACTGTTTTTT. Its protein product is CAWSVDKSNEKLFF.

This chain uses TRBV28 with TRBJ2-7, with 8 positions matching TRBD1. The CDR3 spans 14 residues. J lost 4 bases, V lost 3 bases, and 5 bases had no gene match. Germline assignment: CDR1 MDHEN and CDR2 SYDVKM. The CDR3 region is CASSFRGQGYEQYF. The CDR3 DNA follows: TGTGCCAGCAGTTTCAGGGGGCAGGGGTACGAGCAGTACTTC.

This clone appeared once. The chain uses TRBV19 and TRBJ2-7, with a possible D match to TRBD2 (6 bases). V lost 5 bases, J lost 5 bases, and 13 bases lay in between. CDR1 and CDR2 (germline): LNHDA, SQIVND (reference sequence). The CDR3 is 13 residues long. CDR3 coding DNA: TGTGCCAGTAGTTCTTGGACGGGGGACGAGCAGTACTTC. This gives the protein CASSSWTGDEQYF.

The chain recombines TRBV7-3 with TRBJ2-1, with 10 bases aligning to TRBD2. The CDR3 has 15 amino acids. V lost 2 bases, J lost 5 bases, and 3 bases stayed unmatched. Germline V gives CDR1 SGHTA, CDR2 FQGTGA. CDR3 region: CASSLAGLADNEQFF. CDR3 DNA: TGTGCCAGCAGCTTAGCCGGACTAGCGGACAATGAGCAGTTCTTC.